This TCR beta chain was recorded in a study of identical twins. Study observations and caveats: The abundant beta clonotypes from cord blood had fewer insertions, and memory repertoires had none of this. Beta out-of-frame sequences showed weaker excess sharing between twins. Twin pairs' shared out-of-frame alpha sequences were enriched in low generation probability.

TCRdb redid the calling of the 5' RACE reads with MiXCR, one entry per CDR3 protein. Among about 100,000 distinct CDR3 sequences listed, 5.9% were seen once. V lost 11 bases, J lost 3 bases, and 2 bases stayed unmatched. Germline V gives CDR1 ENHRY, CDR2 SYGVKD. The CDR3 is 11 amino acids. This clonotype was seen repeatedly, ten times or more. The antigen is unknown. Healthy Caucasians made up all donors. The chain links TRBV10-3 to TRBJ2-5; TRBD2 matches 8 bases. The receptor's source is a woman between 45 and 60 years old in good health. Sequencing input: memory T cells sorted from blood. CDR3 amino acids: CAVSGKETQYF. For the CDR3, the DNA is TGTGCCGTTAGCGGGAAAGAGACCCAGTACTTC.